The 16 T cell receptor beta chains presented below share a single source sample, sequenced in a study of vaccination effects on CD4 cells after COVID-19. Ahead of sequencing, the ViraFEST assay grew antigen-specific CD4+ T cells using viral peptide pools. Investigators separated out CD4+ T cells once approximately 9 days of culture had passed. Every participant took two doses of the BNT162b2 or mRNA-1273 vaccine. Which antigens these TCRs recognize remains unknown. Only in-frame clones appear in the TCRdb table, and some are missing; sequencing was by immunoSEQ multiplex PCR. The profile shows 27,000 or so clones, 83% of them singletons. Source: CD4+ T cells from PBMCs cultured with HCoV-NL63 spike peptides, taken after COVID-19 vaccination. The source is a human donor who received a COVID-19 vaccine. Some clones in this sample may be carry-over from other donors' samples.

This chain joins TRBV7-4 and TRBJ2-7; D may match TRBD1 or TRBD2 (5 bases each). The CDR3 contains 17 residues. V shed 8 bases and J shed 0 bases, with 23 bases lying between them. From germline, CDR1 is SGHVT and CDR2 SQSDAQ. The CDR3 nucleotides are TGTGCCAGCCCCCCCAGTCCACGGGGCCCAAGCTCCTACGAGCAGTACGTC. Its protein is CASPPSPRGPSSYEQYV.

This clone was seen once. The chain carries TRBV6-2 or TRBV6-3 and TRBJ2-3; a weak D match, TRBD1 (6 bases). This CDR3 region has 16 residues. Germline loops: CDR1 MNHEY, CDR2 SVGEGT. V shed 7 bases and J shed 3 bases, with 20 bases lying between them. This chain's CDR3 is CASTPLGRGRTDTQYF. As DNA, the CDR3 is TGTGCCAGCACCCCTTTAGGCAGGGGAAGAACAGATACGCAGTATTTT.

The chain links TRBV5-1 to TRBJ2-1; possibly TRBD2 for D (6 bases). CDR3 length: 15 amino acids. From germline, CDR1 is SGHRS and CDR2 YFSETQ. V shed 0 bases and J shed 8 bases, with 15 bases lying between them. The CDR3 sequence is CASSLAPGSRDEQFF. In nucleotides, the CDR3 is TGCGCCAGCAGCTTGGCCCCCGGGAGTAGAGATGAGCAGTTCTTC.

The genes are TRBV6-5 and TRBJ1-2; D is unclear. CDR1 MNHEY and CDR2 SVGAGI come from the germline V gene. The CDR3 is made up of 15 amino acids. V lost 6 bases and J 0 bases, leaving 14 bases between the germline ends. DNA of the CDR3: TGTGCCAGCAGCCCCTTAGGCAGAACTAACTATGGCTACACCTTC. Protein product: CASSPLGRTNYGYTF.

This clone appeared a single time. The rearrangement uses TRBV2 and TRBJ2-7; 7 nucleotides match TRBD2. The CDR3 extends over 16 amino acids. The germline CDR1 and CDR2 sequences are SNHLY and FYNNEI. V dropped 3 bases and J dropped 2; count of bases not matched to a gene: 10. CDR3 loop: CASSDRGLAVAYEQYF. CDR3 bases: TGTGCCAGCAGTGATCGAGGTCTAGCGGTGGCCTACGAGCAGTACTTC.

This clone was found a few times. This chain links TRBV18 with TRBJ2-1; D could derive from TRBD1 or TRBD2 (5 bases each). CDR1 and CDR2 from the germline V gene are KGHSH and LQKENI. The CDR3 extends over 15 amino acids. Trimming took 2 bases from V and 0 from J, leaving 8 bases between them. In DNA, the CDR3 is TGTGCCAGCTCACCAGTCGGGGCCTCCTACAATGAGCAGTTCTTC. It is translated as CASSPVGASYNEQFF.

This clone has only a few counts. The chain has TRBV14 and TRBJ1-1; no clear D gene. The CDR3 length is 13 residues. Germline lookup yields CDR1 SGHDN and CDR2 FVKESK. Trimming removed 4 bases from V and 4 bases from J, with 10 bases in between. The CDR3 protein is CASSLRGLTEAFF. The CDR3 nucleotides read TGTGCCAGCAGCCTGCGCGGGCTCACTGAAGCTTTCTTT.

The V gene is TRBV7-3, the J gene TRBJ2-3; 8 bases line up with TRBD1. Germline CDR1 SGHTA, CDR2 FQGTGA. The CDR3 is made up of 17 amino acids. Unmatched junction bases numbered 7, after V lost 1 base and J lost 1 base. The CDR3 spells CASSLNPRGLGTDTQYF. DNA for the CDR3: TGTGCCAGCAGCTTAAACCCCAGGGGGCTCGGCACAGATACGCAGTATTTT.

This chain joins TRBV5-1 and TRBJ1-2; D perhaps matches TRBD1 (5 bases). Germline CDR1 is SGHRS and CDR2 is YFSETQ. This CDR3 is 14 amino acids long. Trimming took off 0 bases at V and 6 bases at J, with 12 bases between the two ends. The CDR3 region is CASSLGQGEDGYTF. The CDR3 region has the DNA TGCGCCAGCAGCTTGGGGCAGGGAGAGGATGGCTACACCTTC.

CDR3 residues: CAISEPPPNTGELFF. The CDR3 DNA reads TGTGCCATCAGTGAGCCCCCTCCGAACACCGGGGAGCTGTTTTTT. The chain links TRBV10-3 to TRBJ2-2; D remains ambiguous. Trimming took off 2 bases at V and 0 bases at J, with 7 bases between the two ends. Per the germline V gene, CDR1 is ENHRY and CDR2 is SYGVKD. The CDR3 contains 15 residues.

Notes on this clone: The sample holds other DNA sequences that translate to the same CDR3. The chain combines TRBV15 with TRBJ2-2; D is perhaps TRBD1 (5 bases). CDR3 length equals 13 residues. The germline V and J ends were trimmed by 3 bases and 5 bases, with 7 bases remaining between them. Germline V gene data show CDR1 as LNHNV and CDR2 as YYDKDF (reference sequence). The CDR3 loop is CATSSKGTGELFF. CDR3 nucleotides: TGTGCCACCAGCAGCAAGGGGACCGGGGAGCTGTTTTTT.

The gene calls are TRBV6-5 and TRBJ1-1; 12 bases are shared with TRBD1. The V and J ends lost 2 bases and 5 bases, in that order; junction bases with no gene match: 6. The germline gives CDR1 MNHEY, CDR2 SVGAGI. The length of the CDR3 is 16 residues. CDR3 coding DNA: TGTGCCAGCAGTTACCCGGGACAGGGGGCGCGTACTGAAGCTTTCTTT. Translating gives CASSYPGQGARTEAFF.

V is TRBV19 and J is TRBJ1-4, with 8 bases identical to TRBD1. This CDR3 is built from 16 residues. Unmatched junction bases numbered 7, after V lost 7 bases and J lost 0 bases. Germline V gene data show CDR1 as LNHDA and CDR2 as SQIVND (reference sequence). The CDR3 sequence: CASNSPGQATNEKLFF. As DNA, the CDR3 is TGTGCCAGTAATTCCCCGGGACAGGCAACTAATGAAAAACTGTTTTTT.

This clone was detected only once. The V and J genes are TRBV7-3 and TRBJ2-4, with a tentative D call TRBD1 (6 bases). Germline values: CDR1 SGHTA, CDR2 FQGTGA. This CDR3 has 19 amino acids. V dropped 5 bases and J dropped 0 bases, with 23 bases sitting between them. This CDR3 is CASSQMIRQESLAKNIQYF. CDR3 sequence (DNA): TGTGCCAGCAGCCAGATGATCCGACAGGAATCGTTAGCCAAAAACATTCAGTACTTC.

The V call is TRBV20-1, the J call TRBJ1-1; TRBD1 aligns across 7 bases. The CDR3 consists of 11 residues. The V segment lost 3 bases and the J segment 6 bases; nucleotides outside the gene matches: 1. CDR1 is DFQATT, CDR2 SNEGSKA, per germline (reference sequence). In DNA, the CDR3 is TGCAGTGCTAGCGGGACAGCTGAAGCTTTCTTT. Encoded protein: CSASGTAEAFF.

This clone has just one count. This sequence joins TRBV5-5 and TRBJ1-6; D is possibly TRBD1 (6 bases). Looked up from germline, CDR1 is SGHKS and CDR2 is YYEKEE (reference sequence). V was cut by 3 bases and J by 8 bases, with 12 bases left in between. The CDR3 covers 14 residues. The CDR3 DNA follows: TGTGCCAGCAGCTCTCAGGGGAGGGATTCACCCCTCCACTTT. Its translation: CASSSQGRDSPLHF.